This note documents a single T cell receptor beta chain sequence. Antigen: not known. The length of the CDR3 is 14 residues. V was shortened by 4 bases and J by 2 bases, with 12 bases between the two germline ends. Looked up from germline, CDR1 is SGHNT and CDR2 is YYREEE (reference sequence). This record comes from a study of CD8 T cells in Susac syndrome. About the study: Patients with Susac syndrome were therapy-naive, taking corticosteroids, with some also receiving intravenous immunoglobulin, or taking intravenous immunoglobulin alone at the time their blood was drawn. Notes on the study in general: The CD4+ T cell repertoires, which came from Susac syndrome patients, showed no sign of clonal expansion.

Random hexamers served to reverse transcribe roughly 0.5 to 1 ug RNA. TCR beta CDR3 was amplified by immunoSEQ covering 54 Vbeta and 13 Jbeta. TCRdb itself ran the immunoSEQ multiplex PCR reads through MiXCR, one entry per CDR3 protein. Seen here are under 200,000 distinct CDR3 sequences, roughly 94% observed once, and the top ten hold around 0.11%. The TCR sequence derives from a human donor with Susac syndrome. The V gene is TRBV5-4, the J gene TRBJ1-1, with D hard to call. The material sequenced was CD4+ T cells from PBMCs. The CDR3 loop is CASSLDPGNTEAFF. In nucleotides, the CDR3 is TGTGCCAGCAGCCTGGACCCTGGAAACACTGAAGCTTTCTTT.